This record covers a single TCR beta chain. This clonotype was detected only a few times. Its target antigen remains unknown. The record has no base qualities; no much larger clone is one base away. Libraries were made using RACE. The sequencer was a NextSeq 500. During library preparation, unique molecular identifiers were attached to individual cDNA molecules so that TCRs could be counted quantitatively and reproducibly. In the paper's pipeline: Samples had a median of about 90,000 TCRs, with a range from 23,224 to 690,600. The Decombinator software suite was used to annotate the V, J and CDR3 of the TCR reads. Every sample was subsampled to the same number of TCRs (28,000) for the PS versus PT1 abundance plots. TCRs were defined as expanded if absent before sensitization and observed at least eight times at the 2-week time point. The public reads were reanalyzed by TCRdb: fastp trimming at Q25, MiXCR alignment, in-frame beta chains only. When rows share a CDR3 protein, they turn into one entry using the most common DNA and genes. The authors' filters were not applied to this entry. The sample table shows about 50,000 distinct CDR3 sequences, and around 4.1% are seen once. The top ten clones comprise roughly 1.6% of the sample.

The sample's time point, from its label and the paper: healthy volunteer bleed at 2 weeks. Total RNA was extracted from unfractionated whole blood collected in Tempus Blood RNA tubes. As TCR sequencing controls, several healthy volunteers were used, with blood taken at day 0, 2 weeks and 6 weeks. These data belong to a study of human T cells and chemical hapten exposure (dated by TCRdb to about 2021). Regarding the research as a whole: The libraries were sequenced as a pool, and the TCR yield per sample differed mostly because of small variations in library volumes within the pool. This study followed changes in the peripheral blood TCR repertoire in vivo during primary and secondary sensitization of alopecia patients to the hapten diphenylcyclopropenone (DPC). Each blood RNA sample was used to sequence both TCR alpha and TCR beta chains. Study-wide findings and limitations: Repeated subsampling changed both the strength of the expansion versus patch-test correlation and the threshold at which the correlation became significant. DPC sensitization did not change the number of TCRs with a frequency above 1 in 1000, and there was no evidence of changes in global repertoire structure.

Sequencing was performed on whole blood. The sequence came from a female donor in good health. Some clones in this sample may be carry-over from other donors' samples.

The CDR3 protein: CASSQQLELKGGQPQHF. The sequence in DNA is TGCGCCAGCAGCCAACAGCTCGAGCTTAAAGGCGGGCAGCCCCAGCATTTT. The rearranged segments are TRBV4-1 and TRBJ1-5; no D gene can be assigned with confidence. The germline V gene yields MGHRA for CDR1 and YSYEKL for CDR2. The cysteine opens and the phenylalanine closes a CDR3 of 17 amino acids. Only the CDR3 portion is preserved as DNA: 51 bases, with reading frame beginning at the first base. A distance of 21 bases separates the germline ends of V and J, which lose 2 bases and 7 bases respectively.